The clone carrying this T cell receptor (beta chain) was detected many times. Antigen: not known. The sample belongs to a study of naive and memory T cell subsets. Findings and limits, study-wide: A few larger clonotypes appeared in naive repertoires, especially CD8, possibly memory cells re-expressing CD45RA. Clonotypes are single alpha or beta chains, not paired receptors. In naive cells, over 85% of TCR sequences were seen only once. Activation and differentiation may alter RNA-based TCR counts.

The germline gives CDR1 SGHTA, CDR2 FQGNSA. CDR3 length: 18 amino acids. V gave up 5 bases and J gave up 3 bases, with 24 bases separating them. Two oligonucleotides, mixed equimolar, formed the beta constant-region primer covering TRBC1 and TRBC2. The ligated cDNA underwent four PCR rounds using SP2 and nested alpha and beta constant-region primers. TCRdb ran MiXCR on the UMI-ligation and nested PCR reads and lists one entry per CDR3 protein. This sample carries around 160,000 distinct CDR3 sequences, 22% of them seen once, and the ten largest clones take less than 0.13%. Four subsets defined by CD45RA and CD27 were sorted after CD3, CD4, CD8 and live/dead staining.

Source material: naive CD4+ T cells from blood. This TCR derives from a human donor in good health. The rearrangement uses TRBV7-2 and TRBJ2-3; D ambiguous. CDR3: CASSTQGVLLLATDTQYF. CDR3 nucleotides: TGTGCCAGCAGCACCCAAGGTGTTCTCCTCTTGGCAACAGATACGCAGTATTTT.